The 15 T cell receptor beta chains in this list originate from one sample, sequenced in a study of blood T cell repertoires in COVID-19. Assay: immunoSEQ multiplex PCR; the TCRdb copy retains only in-frame clones and omits some. The data show over 120,000 clones, around four fifths seen once. The specimen was peripheral blood. The source is a human donor in a cohort sampled during active COVID-19.

This chain connects TRBV3-1 (or the pseudogene TRBV3-2) to TRBJ2-2; D is possibly TRBD1 (6 bases). This CDR3 has 15 residues. The V and J ends lost 1 base and 8 bases respectively, with 14 bases between them. Germline V gives CDR1 LGHDT, CDR2 YNNKEL (reference sequence). The CDR3 here is CASSQAQGPWGELFF. DNA of the CDR3: TGTGCCAGCAGCCAAGCACAGGGCCCCTGGGGGGAGCTGTTTTTT.

The chain carries TRBV28 and TRBJ2-5; 7 nucleotides align to TRBD1. The CDR3 runs 18 residues. CDR1 is MDHEN, CDR2 SYDVKM, per germline. The trim removed 3 bases at V and 1 base at J, leaving 14 bases unmatched. CDR3 residues: CASSLWPLRGRSQETQYF. In nucleotides, the CDR3 is TGTGCCAGCAGTTTGTGGCCGTTGAGGGGGCGCTCCCAAGAGACCCAGTACTTC.

CDR3 sequence: CASMASGLYEQYF. As DNA, the CDR3 is TGTGCCAGCATGGCTAGCGGGTTATACGAGCAGTACTTC. J is TRBJ2-7 and V is TRBV6-5; 8 bases map to TRBD2. Germline trimming cut 7 bases from V and 4 bases from J; bases unmatched to any gene: 6. CDR3 length equals 13 residues. The germline gives CDR1 MNHEY, CDR2 SVGAGI.

The rearrangement uses TRBV30 and TRBJ1-2, with TRBD1 identical over 10 bases. Germline V gene sequence: CDR1 GTSNPN, CDR2 SVGIG (reference sequence). The V and J ends lost 4 bases and 8 bases, in that order; junction bases with no gene match: 7. This CDR3 is 13 amino acids long. The CDR3, as DNA: TGTGCCTGGAACGTGGGGACAGGGGTGGGCTACACCTTC. Protein product: CAWNVGTGVGYTF.

The V gene is TRBV28, the J gene TRBJ2-7; the match to TRBD2 covers 7 bases. The V gene end was trimmed by 3 bases and the J gene end by 7 bases; junction bases not matched to a gene: 3. There are 12 residues in the CDR3. CDR1 is MDHEN, CDR2 SYDVKM, per germline. The chain's CDR3 is CASSFPGREQYF. CDR3 DNA: TGTGCCAGCAGTTTCCCCGGGAGGGAGCAGTACTTC. The full variable domain, rest sourced from reference TRBV28 and TRBJ2-7, is DVKVTQSSRYLVKRTGEKVFLECVQDMDHENMFWYRQDPGLGLRLIYFSYDVKMKEKGDIPEGYSVSREKKERFSLILESASTNQTSMYLCASSFPGREQYFGPGTRLTVT.

This CDR3 is CASSVPTSGTTDTQYF. The DNA for the CDR3 is TGTGCCAGCAGTGTTCCGACTAGCGGGACCACAGATACGCAGTATTTT. The chain combines TRBV2 with TRBJ2-3; 11 positions agree with TRBD2. The length of the CDR3 is 16 residues. Looked up from germline, CDR1 is SNHLY and CDR2 is FYNNEI. The J segment lost 2 bases and the V segment lost 4 bases, leaving 5 bases of the junction unmatched.

The gene calls are TRBV13 and TRBJ2-1; 9 bases align to TRBD1. Germline CDR1 PRHDT, CDR2 FYEKMQ (reference sequence). The CDR3 has 14 residues. V lost 3 bases and J lost 9; bases outside the gene matches: 6. CDR3 sequence reads: CASSFGTGRSEQFF. For the CDR3, the DNA is TGTGCCAGCAGCTTCGGGACAGGGCGGAGTGAGCAGTTCTTC.

V gene TRBV18 combines with J gene TRBJ1-1, with D possibly matching TRBD1 (6 bases). The germline CDR1 and CDR2 sequences are KGHSH and LQKENI. V gave up 4 bases and J gave up 3 bases, with 9 bases separating them. This CDR3 comprises 13 residues. Written as DNA, the CDR3 is TGTGCCAGCTCACTTCGACAGGACACTGAAGCTTTCTTT. It specifies CASSLRQDTEAFF.

J is TRBJ1-5 and V is TRBV6-5, with 7 bases that match TRBD1. CDR1 is MNHEY, CDR2 SVGAGI, per germline. This CDR3 comprises 13 residues. V lost 11 bases, J lost 1 base, and 5 bases stayed unmatched. In nucleotides, the CDR3 is TGTGCCGCAGCCAGGGGGAGCAATCAGCCCCAGCATTTT. This codes for CAAARGSNQPQHF.

The chain couples TRBV7-8 to TRBJ2-1; 13 bases are shared with TRBD2. This CDR3 spans 16 amino acids. J lost 2 bases, V lost 5 bases, and 3 bases had no gene match. Germline CDR1 is SGHVS and CDR2 is FQNEAQ. The chain's CDR3 is CASSPGLAGTYNEQFF. Written as DNA, the CDR3 is TGTGCCAGCAGCCCGGGACTAGCGGGAACCTACAATGAGCAGTTCTTC.

This chain connects TRBV25-1 to TRBJ1-4; a possible D gene is TRBD1 (5 bases). This CDR3 region has 15 residues. The germline CDR1 and CDR2 sequences are MGHDK and SYGVNS. The germline V and J ends were trimmed by 5 bases and 7 bases, with 17 bases remaining between them. The CDR3 DNA sequence: TGTGCCAGCAGTTCCTCAAGCGGGGGTGCTGAAAAACTGTTTTTT. Its protein is CASSSSSGGAEKLFF.

V gene TRBV6-4 combines with J gene TRBJ2-6, with a tentative D call TRBD1 (5 bases). V lost 4 bases and J lost 7, with 14 bases in between. From germline, CDR1 is MRHNA and CDR2 SNTAGT. CDR3 length equals 15 residues. The CDR3: CASSAQGSAANVLTF. The CDR3 coding sequence is TGTGCCAGCAGTGCCCAGGGATCTGCTGCCAACGTCCTGACTTTC.

The chain joins TRBV21-1 to TRBJ2-3; the D call in the table, TRBD2, was not verified against the DNA. TRBV21-1 constitutes a pseudogene. This CDR3 spans 19 amino acids. For the CDR3, the DNA is TGTGCCAGCAGCTCACAAGAGACTAGCGGGAGCACAAACACAGATACGCAGTATTTT. This encodes CASSSQETSGSTNTDTQYF.

The chain employs TRBV5-6 and TRBJ2-5; 9 positions match TRBD2. The V and J ends lost 0 bases and 5 bases, in that order; junction bases with no gene match: 5. CDR1 and CDR2 (germline): SGHDT, YYEEEE. The CDR3 extends over 15 amino acids. The CDR3 protein is CASSLGGGGGETQYF. The DNA for the CDR3 is TGTGCCAGCAGCTTGGGCGGGGGGGGAGGGGAGACCCAGTACTTC.

This sequence joins TRBV15 and TRBJ1-5; 7 nucleotides match TRBD1. Trimming took 5 bases from V and 3 from J; bases not matched to a gene: 7. The CDR3 runs 15 residues. Per the germline V gene, CDR1 is LNHNV and CDR2 is YYDKDF (reference sequence). CDR3 in amino acids: CATSLTDRVNQPQHF. Here the CDR3 DNA reads TGTGCCACCAGCTTAACCGACAGGGTCAATCAGCCCCAGCATTTT.